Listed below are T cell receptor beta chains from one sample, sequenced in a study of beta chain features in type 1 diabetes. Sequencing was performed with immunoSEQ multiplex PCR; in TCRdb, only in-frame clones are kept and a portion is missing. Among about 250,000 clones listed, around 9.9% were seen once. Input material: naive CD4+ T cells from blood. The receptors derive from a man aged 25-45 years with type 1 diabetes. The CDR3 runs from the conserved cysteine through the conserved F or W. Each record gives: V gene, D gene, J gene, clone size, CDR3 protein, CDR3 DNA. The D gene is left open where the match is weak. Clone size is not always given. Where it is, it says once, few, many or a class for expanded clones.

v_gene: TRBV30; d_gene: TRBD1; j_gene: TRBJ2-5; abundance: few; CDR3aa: CAWGRTGGTTQYF; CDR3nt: TGTGCCTGGGGCCGGACAGGGGGGACGACCCAGTACTTC
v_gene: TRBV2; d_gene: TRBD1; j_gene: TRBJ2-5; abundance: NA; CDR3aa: CARGTEYQETQYF; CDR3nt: TGTGCCAGGGGGACAGAGTACCAAGAGACCCAGTACTTC
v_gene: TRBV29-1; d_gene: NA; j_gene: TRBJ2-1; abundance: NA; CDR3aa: CSVEKVLGEGGNEQFF; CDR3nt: TGCAGCGTTGAAAAAGTTTTGGGGGAAGGGGGCAATGAGCAGTTCTTC
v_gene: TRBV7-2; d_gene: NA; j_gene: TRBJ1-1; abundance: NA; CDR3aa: CASTPGGSRGGLTEAFF; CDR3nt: TGTGCCAGCACCCCCGGGGGGAGCCGTGGGGGCCTCACTGAAGCTTTCTTT
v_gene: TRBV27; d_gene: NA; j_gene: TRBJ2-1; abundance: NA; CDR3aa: CASKQGFSYNEQFF; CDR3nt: TGTGCCTCCAAACAGGGATTCTCCTACAATGAGCAGTTCTTC
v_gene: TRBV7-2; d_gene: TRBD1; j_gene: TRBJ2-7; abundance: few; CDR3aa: CASSLDRGLYEQYF; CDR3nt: TGTGCCAGCAGCCTTGACAGGGGGCTCTACGAGCAGTACTTC
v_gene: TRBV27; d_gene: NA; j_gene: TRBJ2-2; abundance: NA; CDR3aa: CGAFTGELFF; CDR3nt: TGTGGGGCGTTTACCGGGGAGCTGTTTTTT
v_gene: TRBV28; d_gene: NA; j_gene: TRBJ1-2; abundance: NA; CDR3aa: CASSLVDRARVSF; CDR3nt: TGTGCCAGCAGTTTAGTGGACAGAGCCCGTGTTTCCTTC
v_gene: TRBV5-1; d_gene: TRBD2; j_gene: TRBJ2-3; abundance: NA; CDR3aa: CASSRLTSGGTDTQYF; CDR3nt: TGCGCCAGCAGCCGCCTCACTAGCGGGGGCACAGATACGCAGTATTTT
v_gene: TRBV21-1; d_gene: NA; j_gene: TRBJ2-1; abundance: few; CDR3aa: CASSGEGQGYNEQFF; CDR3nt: TGTGCCAGCAGCGGGGAGGGGCAGGGTTACAATGAGCAGTTCTTC
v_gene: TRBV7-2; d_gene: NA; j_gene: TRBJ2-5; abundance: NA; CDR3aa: CASRRLGETQYF; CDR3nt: TGTGCCAGCAGGCGACTGGGAGAGACCCAGTACTTC
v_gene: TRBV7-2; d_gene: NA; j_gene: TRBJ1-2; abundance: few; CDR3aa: CASGRLQGSQGYTF; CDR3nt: TGTGCCAGCGGAAGACTACAGGGATCGCAGGGCTACACCTTC
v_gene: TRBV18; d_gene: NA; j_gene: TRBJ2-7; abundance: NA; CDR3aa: CASSPLPWEEQYF; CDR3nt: TGTGCCAGCTCACCCCTCCCTTGGGAGGAGCAGTACTTC
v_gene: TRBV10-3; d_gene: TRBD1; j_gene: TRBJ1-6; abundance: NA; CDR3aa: CATQGPGQDSPLHF; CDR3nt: TGTGCCACCCAAGGGCCGGGACAGGATTCACCCCTCCACTTT
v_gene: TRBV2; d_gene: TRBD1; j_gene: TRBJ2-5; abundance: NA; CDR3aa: CASGPGTGEETQYF; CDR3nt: TGTGCCAGCGGCCCCGGGACAGGGGAAGAGACCCAGTACTTC
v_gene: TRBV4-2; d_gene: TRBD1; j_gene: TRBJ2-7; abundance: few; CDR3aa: CASSQTGVLDEQYF; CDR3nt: TGTGCCAGCAGCCAGACAGGGGTTTTGGACGAGCAGTACTTC
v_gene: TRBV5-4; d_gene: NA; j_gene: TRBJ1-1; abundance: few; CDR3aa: CASSLKGVPALEAFF; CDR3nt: TGTGCCAGCAGCTTGAAGGGGGTACCTGCCCTGGAAGCTTTCTTT
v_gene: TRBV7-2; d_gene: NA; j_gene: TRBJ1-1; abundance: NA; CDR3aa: CASSFFRPDTEAFF; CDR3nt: TGTGCCAGCAGCTTTTTCCGTCCGGACACTGAAGCTTTCTTT
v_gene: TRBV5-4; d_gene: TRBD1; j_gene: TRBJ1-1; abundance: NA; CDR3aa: CASSLRDRIEAFF; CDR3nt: TGTGCCAGCAGCCTTCGGGACAGAATAGAAGCTTTCTTT
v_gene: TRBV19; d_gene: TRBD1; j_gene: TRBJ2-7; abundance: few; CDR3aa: CASSTQGAYEQYF; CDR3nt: TGTGCCAGTAGTACACAGGGGGCGTACGAGCAGTACTTC
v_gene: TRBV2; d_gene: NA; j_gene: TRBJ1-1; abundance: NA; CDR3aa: CASSVIQGNTEAFF; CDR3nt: TGTGCCAGCAGTGTAATACAGGGGAACACTGAAGCTTTCTTT
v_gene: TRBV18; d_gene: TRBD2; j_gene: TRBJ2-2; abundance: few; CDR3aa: CASSPRLAGGPSNAGELFF; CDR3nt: TGTGCCAGCTCACCCCGTCTAGCGGGGGGGCCATCCAACGCCGGGGAGCTGTTTTTT
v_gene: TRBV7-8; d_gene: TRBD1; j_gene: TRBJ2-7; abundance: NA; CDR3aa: CASSEQGDRGYEQYF; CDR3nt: TGTGCCAGCAGCGAGCAGGGGGACAGGGGCTACGAGCAGTACTTC
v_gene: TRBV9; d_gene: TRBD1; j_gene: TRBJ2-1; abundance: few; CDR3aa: CASSGQGASYNEQFF; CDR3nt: TGTGCCAGCAGCGGACAGGGGGCCTCCTACAATGAGCAGTTCTTC
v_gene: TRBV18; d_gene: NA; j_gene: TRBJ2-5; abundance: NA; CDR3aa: CASSLRRGQETQYF; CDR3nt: TGTGCCAGCTCACTTCGGCGGGGACAAGAGACCCAGTACTTC
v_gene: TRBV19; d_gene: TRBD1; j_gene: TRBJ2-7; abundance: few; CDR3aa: CASSFRDRVYEQYF; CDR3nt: TGTGCCAGTAGTTTCCGGGACAGGGTCTACGAGCAGTACTTC
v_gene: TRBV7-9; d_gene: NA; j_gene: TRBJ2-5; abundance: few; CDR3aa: CASSLVGLPETQYF; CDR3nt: TGTGCCAGCAGCTTAGTGGGACTCCCAGAGACCCAGTACTTC
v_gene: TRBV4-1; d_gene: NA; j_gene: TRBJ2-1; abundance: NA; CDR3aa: CASSPPRDNEQFF; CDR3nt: TGCGCCAGCAGCCCACCCAGGGACAATGAGCAGTTCTTC
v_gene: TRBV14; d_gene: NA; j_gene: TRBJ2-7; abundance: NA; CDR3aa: CASSRSAYEQYF; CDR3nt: TGTGCCAGCAGCCGTTCGGCCTACGAGCAGTACTTC
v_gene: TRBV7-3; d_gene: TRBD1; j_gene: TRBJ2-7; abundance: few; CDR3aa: CASSPGQGAYEQYF; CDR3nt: TGTGCCAGCAGCCCCGGACAGGGGGCGTACGAGCAGTACTTC
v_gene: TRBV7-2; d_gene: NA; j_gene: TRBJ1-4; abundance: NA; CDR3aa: CASSFGPRPNEKLFF; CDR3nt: TGTGCCAGCAGCTTTGGTCCTAGGCCAAATGAAAAACTGTTTTTT
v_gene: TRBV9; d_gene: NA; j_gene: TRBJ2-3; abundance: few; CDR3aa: CASSVQGPSTDTQYF; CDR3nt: TGTGCCAGCAGCGTACAGGGGCCCAGCACAGATACGCAGTATTTT
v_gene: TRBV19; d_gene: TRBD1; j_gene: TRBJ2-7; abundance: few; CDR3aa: CASSLSGTGVYEQYF; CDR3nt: TGTGCCAGTAGTCTGTCCGGGACAGGGGTCTACGAGCAGTACTTC